This TCR beta chain was recorded in a study of T cells in Graves' hyperthyroidism and ophthalmopathy. Patients with uncontrolled infections, other autoimmune diseases, pregnancy or lactation were excluded. Diagnostic decisions used clinical symptoms, serum thyroxine and TRAb, thyroid ultrasound and orbital computed tomography. Study outcomes and limitations: Most thyroid clonotypes expanded above 0.001 appeared in blood too. Researchers report that a 13 V-J model separated ophthalmopathy from stable hyperthyroidism.

About this clonotype itself: Antigen specificity is unknown.

CDR1 is MNHNY, CDR2 SVGAGI, per germline (reference sequence). J gave up 3 bases and V 6 bases, and 10 bases lay outside the gene matches. The CDR3 extends over 15 amino acids. The CDR3 regions of TCR beta were amplified from RNA transcripts. Carried out on the TCR CDR3, a first-round RT-PCR used the HTBI primer set. TCRdb called the multiplex PCR reads again in MiXCR, with one record for every CDR3 protein. The table has about 640,000 distinct CDR3 sequences, roughly 46% seen once; the top ten hold approximately 7.2%. The sequencing sample was made of peripheral blood or thyroid tissue (not recorded which). The source is an adult man with Graves' disease, either hyperthyroidism or ophthalmopathy (not recorded which). V is TRBV6-6 and J is TRBJ2-5, with TRBD2 matching over 7 bases. The chain's CDR3 is CASRDMRGGKETQYF. The CDR3 DNA follows: TGTGCCAGCAGAGACATGAGGGGAGGGAAAGAGACCCAGTACTTC.